These T cell receptor beta chains were read from a single sample in a study of T cells in Graves' hyperthyroidism and ophthalmopathy. Each CDR3 protein gets one entry after TCRdb re-called the multiplex PCR reads with MiXCR. The table lists hundreds of thousands of distinct CDR3 sequences, roughly a sixth of them singletons, with approximately 16% in the top ten. Sequencing was done on a sample of blood. These receptor sequences come from a woman aged 18-29 years with Graves' ophthalmopathy. The conserved cysteine and the conserved F or W are not part of the CDR3 here. Clone size is not always given. Where it is, it says once, few, many or a class for expanded clones.

. | TRBJ2-2 | TRBV30 | VLRPIRAANTGELF
many | TRBJ2-7 | TRBV10-3 | AISESNNPRRSAGEQY
many | TRBJ2-3 | TRBV27 | ASSFEGTATDTQY
many | TRBJ2-5 | TRBV7-2 | ASSLGVAVGETQY
many | TRBJ1-2 | TRBV6-6 | ASSYRGRGYGYT
many | TRBJ2-1 | TRBV30 | AWMASSYNEQF
few | TRBJ2-7 | TRBV7-2 | ASSSTPGHSYEQY
many | TRBJ2-7 | TRBV20-1 | SARSRFPYEQY
few | TRBJ1-1 | TRBV10-2 | ASSDQANTEAF
. | TRBJ1-5 | TRBV5-8 | ASSLGSGDLNQPQH
few | TRBJ1-2 | TRBV11-2 | ASSSSRGSSGYT
many | TRBJ1-5 | TRBV10-3 | AISATGAESNQPQH
few | TRBJ2-3 | TRBV13 | ASSLGSEDTDTQY
many | TRBJ2-3 | TRBV7-8 | ASSLIAGGPSDTDTQY
few | TRBJ2-7 | TRBV6-2/TRBV6-3 | ASSVGHTNDYEQY
many | TRBJ2-2 | TRBV2 | ASSVDRGNTGELF
many | TRBJ2-3 | TRBV7-9 | ASSLDNTQY
few | TRBJ2-1 | TRBV5-1 | ASSLARGGRDEQF
. | TRBJ2-7 | TRBV7-3 | ASSLSASGWREQY
many | TRBJ1-1 | TRBV28 | ASSSTGAVRTEAF
. | TRBJ2-3 | TRBV20-1 | SARDFRLLDTDTQY
many | TRBJ2-1 | TRBV6-1 | ASSKTGTGGAYNEQF
many | TRBJ1-2 | TRBV30 | AWTGGYGYT
. | TRBJ1-5 | TRBV6-1 | ASTSGGDSLH
. | TRBJ2-7 | TRBV6-2/TRBV6-3 | ASSYGPGEGYEQY
many | TRBJ1-4 | TRBV28 | ASCQGQSDEKLF
. | TRBJ1-1 | TRBV2 | ASNYGAVNTEAF
. | TRBJ1-5 | TRBV18 | ASSPGTEDNQPQH
many | TRBJ2-1 | TRBV6-4 | ASSADYNNEQF
many | TRBJ2-7 | TRBV6-1 | ASSRTDGAYEQY